This T cell receptor (beta chain) comes out of a study of T cells in Graves' hyperthyroidism and ophthalmopathy. This clonotype came up a few times. Using RNA transcripts as the source, TCR beta CDR3 regions were amplified. During a first-round RT-PCR of the TCR CDR3, the HTBI primer set was used. TCRdb redid the calling of the multiplex PCR reads with MiXCR, one entry per CDR3 protein. The sample holds hundreds of thousands of distinct CDR3 sequences, around a sixth seen once. V shed 8 bases and J shed 0 bases, with 15 bases lying between them. The CDR3 length is 15 residues. The germline gives CDR1 MNHEY, CDR2 SVGAGI.

This TCR was recovered from a woman between 50 and 59 years old with Graves' hyperthyroidism that later progressed to Graves' ophthalmopathy. The sample comprised blood. The chain carries TRBV6-5 and TRBJ2-3, with D unresolved. The CDR3, as DNA: TGTGCCAGCCGTCTCGAGGCCTCTAGCACAGATACGCAGTATTTT. Translation gives CASRLEASSTDTQYF.